Included here is one T cell receptor (beta chain) sequence, with context. Its antigen is currently unknown. A much larger clone lies a single base off, so this may be a read error. Other DNA sequences in this sample translate to the same CDR3. These data originate in a study of cytomegalovirus exposure and HLA in healthy donors. CDR1 is MDHEN and CDR2 is SYDVKM in the germline V gene. The CDR3 contains 15 residues. The repertoire was sequenced with immunoSEQ multiplex PCR; TCRdb's copy has only in-frame clones and lacks some. The table lists 150,000 to 250,000 clones, around 80% of them singletons. Points from the study as a whole: According to a later analysis, TCR clusters from the first cohort tended to co-occur in the approximately 120 validation repertoires. Most TCR sequences were seen very rarely across donors, but some public TCRs occurred in many. As was reported, the classifier diagnosed cytomegalovirus status with high specificity and sensitivity.

The clonotype originates from a woman between 25 and 40 years old in good health and CMV-seronegative. The sequencing input was PBMCs. The rearrangement links TRBV28 to TRBJ1-6; 9 nucleotides agree with TRBD1. The CDR3 reads CASSLEGTGSSPLHF. The CDR3 DNA follows: TGTGCCAGTAGTTTAGAGGGGACAGGGAGCTCACCCCTCCACTTT.